Sequencing of this T cell receptor (beta chain) was carried out in a study of early T cells in non-severe SARS-CoV-2 infection. Study in general: Sequencing input comprised bulk RNA from unsorted whole blood; chain pairing was not available.

The study, taken as a whole, reports: Comparison of clonotypes with VDJdb favored anti-spike CD8 responses while missing private and CD4 specificities.

Attached unique molecular identifiers marked individual cDNA molecules. MiXCR was run by TCRdb on the 5' RACE reads, yielding one entry per CDR3 protein. The sample includes more than 85,000 distinct CDR3 sequences, over 9.5% seen only once; the top ten take around 3.7%. This clonotype was counted only a few times. The antigen is unknown. V was trimmed by 6 bases and J by 8 bases, leaving 17 bases between them. CDR1 MNHEY and CDR2 SVGEGT come from the germline V gene. This CDR3 has 14 amino acids. The chain joins TRBV6-2 or TRBV6-3 to TRBJ1-5; possible D gene TRBD1, 5 bases. The clonotype was recovered from an adult who was a healthcare worker with PCR-confirmed SARS-CoV-2 infection or an uninfected control (not recorded which). Sequenced material: whole blood, taken at baseline. The CDR3 nucleotides read TGTGCCAGCAGACAGGACGGAGGCAGGAAGCCCCAGCATTTT. Its protein product is CASRQDGGRKPQHF.